The 29 T cell receptor beta chains given below trace back to one sample, sequenced in a study of control samples from healthy donors and cancer patients. TCRdb's copy holds only in-frame clones and misses some; the assay was immunoSEQ multiplex PCR. This table holds around 68,000 clones, roughly 82% found once. The sequenced material came from PBMCs. The source of these receptors is a woman in her fifties or sixties with lung cancer.

V is TRBV4-2 and J is TRBJ1-3; no clear D gene. The V end was cut by 0 bases, the J end by 2 bases, with 14 bases between. Per germline, CDR1 LGHNA and CDR2 YNFKEQ. The CDR3 totals 17 residues. The CDR3 spells CASSQDFRKATGNTIYF. The DNA for the CDR3 is TGTGCCAGCAGCCAAGATTTTCGAAAAGCAACTGGAAACACCATATATTTT.

The CDR3 nucleotides are TGTGCCAGCACTAGGGGAACAGGGTATGAAGCTTTCTTT. The encoded protein is CASTRGTGYEAFF. The V call is TRBV6-5, the J call TRBJ1-1, with D perhaps TRBD1 (6 bases). Deletions cut 7 bases from V and 7 bases from J, with 16 bases between. Germline V lookup: CDR1 MNHEY, CDR2 SVGAGI. The CDR3 has 13 residues.

The V gene is TRBV19, the J gene TRBJ1-2; D is undetermined. The germline CDR1 and CDR2 sequences are LNHDA and SQIVND (reference sequence). The germline V and J ends were trimmed by 1 base and 5 bases, with 8 bases remaining between them. This CDR3 has 13 amino acids. CDR3 amino acids: CASSIGTAYGYTF. The DNA of the CDR3 is TGTGCCAGTAGTATAGGGACTGCTTATGGCTACACCTTC.

V gene TRBV10-2 combines with J gene TRBJ2-1; 9 bases are a match to TRBD2. The CDR3 consists of 15 residues. V lost 6 bases, J lost 3 bases, and 6 bases stayed unmatched. Germline V gene data show CDR1 as WSHSY and CDR2 as SAAADI. This chain's CDR3 is CASRGGGGVYNEQFF. The CDR3 DNA reads as TGCGCCAGCAGAGGTGGCGGGGGGGTCTACAATGAGCAGTTCTTC.

The DNA for the CDR3 is TGCAGTGCTAGTGACAGGGTCTCACCCCTCCACTTT. This encodes CSASDRVSPLHF. V gene TRBV20-1 combines with J gene TRBJ1-6, with TRBD1 matching over 7 bases. With 3 bases clipped from V and 10 bases from J, the junction kept 3 bases outside the gene matches. The CDR3 length is 12 residues. Germline V gives CDR1 DFQATT, CDR2 SNEGSKA (reference sequence).

Here the CDR3 reads CASSLGPISYNEQFF. In DNA, the CDR3 is TGCGCCAGCAGCCTAGGACCCATCTCCTACAATGAGCAGTTCTTC. The rearrangement uses TRBV4-1 and TRBJ2-1; D remains ambiguous. Germline-derived CDR1 and CDR2 are MGHRA and YSYEKL. This CDR3 contains 15 residues. Trimming removed 4 bases at V and 0 bases at J, with 10 bases between.

The chain recombines TRBV3-1 (or the pseudogene TRBV3-2) with TRBJ1-1; D gene unclear. From germline, CDR1 is LGHDT and CDR2 YNNKEL (reference sequence). Trimming removed 1 base at V and 2 bases at J, with 5 bases between. This CDR3 has 13 amino acids. The CDR3 reads CASSQGINTEAFF. The DNA for the CDR3 is TGTGCCAGCAGCCAAGGAATAAACACTGAAGCTTTCTTT.

V is TRBV5-1 and J is TRBJ2-2, with 10 positions matching TRBD2. Germline trimming cut 0 bases from V and 1 base from J; bases unmatched to any gene: 6. The germline V gene has CDR1 SGHRS and CDR2 YFSETQ. This CDR3 is 18 amino acids long. The CDR3 region is CASSLGLAGVLNTGELFF. CDR3 DNA sequence: TGCGCCAGCAGCTTGGGGCTAGCGGGGGTCCTGAACACCGGGGAGCTGTTTTTT. Looking up the rest from reference TRBV5-1 and TRBJ2-2 gives the full variable domain: KAGVTQTPRYLIKTRGQQVTLSCSPISGHRSVSWYQQTPGQGLQFLFEYFSETQRNKGNFPGRFSGRQFSNSRSEMNVSTLELGDSALYLCASSLGLAGVLNTGELFFGEGSRLTVL.

This rearrangement joins TRBV5-1 to TRBJ1-2; D is uncertain. The CDR3 extends over 13 amino acids. V lost 0 bases, J lost 4 bases, and 7 bases lay in between. Germline-derived CDR1 and CDR2 are SGHRS and YFSETQ. The CDR3 protein is CASSLGQTYGYTF. In DNA, the CDR3 is TGCGCCAGCAGCTTGGGACAAACCTATGGCTACACCTTC.

This chain links TRBV6-5 with TRBJ1-3; a weak D match, TRBD1 (5 bases). The V and J ends lost 8 bases and 3 bases respectively, with 8 bases between them. The germline CDR1 and CDR2 sequences are MNHEY and SVGAGI. The CDR3 is 12 amino acids. CDR3 sequence reads: CASVGDGNTIYF. CDR3 DNA: TGTGCCAGCGTAGGGGATGGAAACACCATATATTTT.

This clone appeared a few times. V is TRBV11-3 and J is TRBJ1-3; D is unresolved. The CDR3 covers 14 residues. Germline V lookup: CDR1 SGHNT, CDR2 YENEEA. Trimming pared 5 bases from V and 0 bases from J, leaving 8 bases between. The CDR3 sequence: CASSLTPSGNTIYF. The CDR3 DNA is TGTGCCAGCAGCCTTACCCCCTCTGGAAACACCATATATTTT.

This clone turned up a few times. This sequence joins TRBV7-7 and TRBJ2-1; TRBD2 aligns across 11 bases. Germline V gene sequence: CDR1 SSHAT, CDR2 FNYEAQ (reference sequence). This CDR3 comprises 15 residues. Unmatched junction bases numbered 5, after V lost 5 bases and J lost 5 bases. For the CDR3, the DNA is TGTGCCAGCAGCGTTAGCGGGGGGGATAACAATGAGCAGTTCTTC. Protein sequence: CASSVSGGDNNEQFF. Supplemented by reference TRBV7-7 and TRBJ2-1, the full variable domain reads GAGVSQSPRYKVTKRGQDVTLRCDPISSHATLYWYQQALGQGPEFLTYFNYEAQPDKSGLPSDRFSAERPEGSISTLTIQRTEQRDSAMYRCASSVSGGDNNEQFFGPGTRLTVL.

The V call is TRBV5-1, the J call TRBJ1-4; perhaps TRBD1 as D (5 bases). V dropped 3 bases and J dropped 8 bases, with 20 bases sitting between them. The CDR3 consists of 16 residues. Germline CDR1 SGHRS, CDR2 YFSETQ. CDR3 sequence: CASSSRAQGAGEKLFF. The CDR3 region has the DNA TGCGCCAGCAGCTCCCGAGCTCAGGGTGCGGGCGAAAAACTGTTTTTT. Filled out from reference TRBV5-1 and TRBJ1-4, the complete variable domain reads KAGVTQTPRYLIKTRGQQVTLSCSPISGHRSVSWYQQTPGQGLQFLFEYFSETQRNKGNFPGRFSGRQFSNSRSEMNVSTLELGDSALYLCASSSRAQGAGEKLFFGSGTQLSVL.

This chain joins TRBV5-1 and TRBJ2-7, with 7 bases aligning to TRBD2. Germline V gives CDR1 SGHRS, CDR2 YFSETQ. The CDR3 spans 12 residues. The V and J ends lost 5 bases and 5 bases, in that order; junction bases with no gene match: 4. The CDR3, as DNA: TGCGCCAGCAGGCTGGGAGGGAACGAGCAGTACTTC. This gives the protein CASRLGGNEQYF.

CDR3 residues: CASSMSADFTDTQYF. As DNA, the CDR3 is TGTGCCAGTAGTATGAGCGCGGATTTCACAGATACGCAGTATTTT. V gene TRBV19 combines with J gene TRBJ2-3; no clear D. CDR3 length: 15 amino acids. Trimming shortened V by 3 bases and J by 2 bases, and 12 bases separated the two germline ends. CDR1 is LNHDA and CDR2 is SQIVND in the germline V gene (reference sequence).

The sample holds a few counts of this clone. The genes are TRBV18 and TRBJ2-7, with 9 bases fitting TRBD1. Germline assignment: CDR1 KGHSH and CDR2 LQKENI. The J segment lost 11 bases and the V segment lost 3 bases, leaving 11 bases of the junction unmatched. This CDR3 has 14 amino acids. The CDR3 spells CASSPGGTGPIEYF. The DNA of the CDR3 is TGTGCCAGCTCACCGGGTGGGACAGGGCCTATCGAGTACTTC. The variable domain in full, with the rest retrieved from reference TRBV18 and TRBJ2-7, is NAGVMQNPRHLVRRRGQEARLRCSPMKGHSHVYWYRQLPEEGLKFMVYLQKENIIDESGMPKERFSAEFPKEGPSILRIQQVVRGDSAAYFCASSPGGTGPIEYFGPGTRLTVT.

CDR3 in DNA: TGTGCCAGCAGCTCCCCTTCGAGGAAGGAGACCCAGTACTTC. It encodes CASSSPSRKETQYF. The V gene is TRBV7-9, the J gene TRBJ2-5; no clear D. The germline gives CDR1 SEHNR, CDR2 FQNEAQ (reference sequence). The CDR3 totals 14 residues. V lost 4 bases, J lost 5 bases, and 14 bases lay in between. The full variable domain, with the rest looked up from reference TRBV7-9 and TRBJ2-5, is DTGVSQNPRHKITKRGQNVTFRCDPISEHNRLYWYRQTLGQGPEFLTYFQNEAQLEKSRLLSDRFSAERPKGSFSTLEIQRTEQGDSAMYLCASSSPSRKETQYFGPGTRLLVL.

The chain links TRBV28 to TRBJ2-7, with TRBD1 matching 10 bases. The CDR3 spans 13 residues. Germline-derived CDR1 and CDR2 are MDHEN and SYDVKM. J gave up 9 bases and V 6 bases, and 8 bases lay outside the gene matches. In DNA, the CDR3 is TGTGCCAGCAGGGTGACAGGGGGCAGAGTGCAGTACTTC. It encodes CASRVTGGRVQYF.

This chain links TRBV2 with TRBJ1-5, with 8 bases aligning to TRBD1. The length of the CDR3 is 13 residues. Germline CDR1 SNHLY, CDR2 FYNNEI. The ends lost 6 bases at V and 7 bases at J; junction bases unmatched: 5. The CDR3 DNA sequence: TGTGCCAGCAGAGGACAGGGTAGACAGCCCCAGCATTTT. Amino acid sequence: CASRGQGRQPQHF.

This clone showed up just once. This chain uses TRBV7-2 with TRBJ2-1; 10 positions agree with TRBD2. Germline assignment: CDR1 SGHTA and CDR2 FQGNSA. Trimming at V came to 4 bases and at J to 3 bases, leaving 6 bases not matched to a gene. This CDR3 has 16 amino acids. The CDR3 loop reads CASSSELAGNYNEQFF. The CDR3 DNA reads as TGTGCCAGCAGCTCCGAACTAGCGGGGAACTACAATGAGCAGTTCTTC.

This sequence joins TRBV6-2 or TRBV6-3 and TRBJ2-5, with D unclear. V was pared by 6 bases and J by 5 bases, with 13 bases between. The CDR3 sequence is 13 residues long. Germline V gene sequence: CDR1 MNHEY, CDR2 SVGEGT. The CDR3 coding sequence is TGTGCCAGCAGCCTGGGAAGGCCGGAGACCCAGTACTTC. Amino acid sequence: CASSLGRPETQYF.

J is TRBJ1-3 and V is TRBV5-1; D remains ambiguous. The CDR3 has 14 residues. Trimming left V 0 bases short and J 0 bases short, with 4 bases between. Germline loops: CDR1 SGHRS, CDR2 YFSETQ. The CDR3, as DNA: TGCGCCAGCAGCTTGGGCCCCTCTGGAAACACCATATATTTT. Encoded protein: CASSLGPSGNTIYF.

This chain uses TRBV27 with TRBJ1-5; D unclear. Germline CDR1 is MNHEY and CDR2 is SMNVEV (reference sequence). CDR3 size: 15 residues. The V end was cut by 0 bases, the J end by 3 bases, with 9 bases between. CDR3 amino acids: CASSLSAYVNQPQHF. The CDR3 DNA follows: TGTGCCAGCAGTTTATCCGCTTACGTCAATCAGCCCCAGCATTTT.

The chain recombines TRBV12-3 or TRBV12-4 with TRBJ1-2; D gene uncertain. The CDR3 runs to 13 residues. V was trimmed by 6 bases and J by 6 bases, leaving 14 bases between them. CDR3 protein: CASRRGPADGYTF. DNA for the CDR3: TGTGCCAGCAGGAGAGGGCCGGCGGATGGCTACACCTTC.

The V gene is TRBV2, the J gene TRBJ1-2; D possibly corresponds to TRBD1 (5 bases). The CDR3 extends over 13 amino acids. V was cut by 8 bases and J by 1 base, with 11 bases left in between. Germline CDR1 and CDR2: SNHLY and FYNNEI. The CDR3 sequence is CASFRDYNYGYTF. CDR3 nucleotide sequence: TGTGCCAGCTTCCGGGACTATAACTATGGCTACACCTTC.

This sequence joins TRBV6-6 and TRBJ2-3; D unclear. The CDR3 length is 13 residues. Per germline, CDR1 MNHNY and CDR2 SVGAGI (reference sequence). Trimming cost V 6 bases and J 0 bases, with 7 bases left between them. CDR3 loop: CASRPSSTDTQYF. The CDR3 DNA sequence: TGTGCCAGCAGACCAAGTAGCACAGATACGCAGTATTTT.

This rearrangement joins TRBV29-1 to TRBJ1-2, with 8 bases aligning to TRBD1. The CDR3 runs to 16 residues. Germline CDR1 SQVTM, CDR2 ANQGSEA. The ends lost 5 bases at V and 3 bases at J; junction bases unmatched: 14. CDR3 amino acids: CSVPRDRPDGYYGYTF. The CDR3 DNA sequence: TGCAGCGTTCCCCGGGACAGGCCCGACGGGTACTATGGCTACACCTTC.

The rearrangement joins TRBV2 to TRBJ1-5, with D possibly TRBD1 on 5 matching bases. V was trimmed by 3 bases and J by 6 bases, leaving 12 bases between them. CDR1 SNHLY and CDR2 FYNNEI come from the germline V gene. CDR3 length: 14 residues. This CDR3 is CASSDWQGGQPQHF. As DNA, the CDR3 is TGTGCCAGCAGTGATTGGCAGGGAGGTCAGCCCCAGCATTTT.

The chain links TRBV6-5 to TRBJ1-2, with 7 bases lining up with TRBD1. V lost 6 bases and J lost 7; bases outside the gene matches: 8. This CDR3 is 13 amino acids long. Germline V gives CDR1 MNHEY, CDR2 SVGAGI. The CDR3 reads CASRKQGKGGYTF. The CDR3 region has the DNA TGTGCCAGCAGAAAACAGGGGAAAGGTGGCTACACCTTC.